These T cell receptor beta chains were read from a single sample in a study of shared clonotypes between healthy human individuals. Clones were read by immunoSEQ multiplex PCR, and TCRdb kept only the in-frame ones, dropping some. This sample has millions of clones, with 85% to 95% found just once. Material for sequencing was naive CD4+ T cells sorted from blood. These receptors came from a man aged 18 to 29 in good health. Both conserved end residues are part of each CDR3. D genes are given only for firm matches. The size of a clone is reported for some rows only, either as once, few or many, or as a class for expanded clones.

d_gene: .
v_gene: TRBV5-1
j_gene: TRBJ2-7
abundance: .
CDR3nt: TGCGCCAGCAGCTCCCTCCCCAATCTGGGGCACGAGCAGTACTTC
CDR3aa: CASSSLPNLGHEQYF

d_gene: .
v_gene: TRBV7-2
j_gene: TRBJ2-7
abundance: .
CDR3nt: TGTGCCAGCAGTAATGATCCGACGCTAACGTACGAGCAGTACTTC
CDR3aa: CASSNDPTLTYEQYF

d_gene: .
v_gene: TRBV5-1
j_gene: TRBJ1-1
abundance: .
CDR3nt: TGCGCCAGCAGCTCGGCTTTGGGCTCGAACACTGAAGCTTTCTTT
CDR3aa: CASSSALGSNTEAFF

d_gene: TRBD1
v_gene: TRBV10-3
j_gene: TRBJ2-2
abundance: .
CDR3nt: TGTGCCATCAGTGCTTCACAGGGGGGGAACACCGGGGAGCTGTTTTTT
CDR3aa: CAISASQGGNTGELFF

d_gene: .
v_gene: TRBV6-1
j_gene: TRBJ2-7
abundance: once
CDR3nt: TGTGCCAGCAGTGAAGAAGTAGAAGGACTCCCCGAGCAGTACTTC
CDR3aa: CASSEEVEGLPEQYF

d_gene: .
v_gene: TRBV6-1
j_gene: TRBJ1-1
abundance: .
CDR3nt: TGTGCCAGCAGTGTACAGGGTATCCCTGAAGCTTTCTTT
CDR3aa: CASSVQGIPEAFF

d_gene: .
v_gene: TRBV7-9
j_gene: TRBJ2-5
abundance: .
CDR3nt: TGTGCCAGCAGCTCTGGGACGGGGGAGACCCAGTACTTC
CDR3aa: CASSSGTGETQYF

d_gene: .
v_gene: TRBV6-5
j_gene: TRBJ1-6
abundance: .
CDR3nt: TGTGCCAGCAGTAGAGGGAGCTCCTATAATTCACCCCTCCACTTT
CDR3aa: CASSRGSSYNSPLHF

d_gene: .
v_gene: TRBV2
j_gene: TRBJ2-3
abundance: .
CDR3nt: TGTGCCAGCATTTCGGGGTTTTTCACAGATACGCAGTATTTT
CDR3aa: CASISGFFTDTQYF

d_gene: .
v_gene: TRBV5-4
j_gene: TRBJ2-7
abundance: .
CDR3nt: TGTGCCAGCAGCGTCGCTGGACCGTACGAGCAGTACTTC
CDR3aa: CASSVAGPYEQYF

d_gene: .
v_gene: TRBV7-2
j_gene: TRBJ2-2
abundance: .
CDR3nt: TGTGCCAGCAGCCCGCTGCCGGGGAGCGGTAACACCGGGGAGCTGTTTTTT
CDR3aa: CASSPLPGSGNTGELFF

d_gene: .
v_gene: TRBV5-1
j_gene: TRBJ2-5
abundance: .
CDR3nt: TGCGCCAGCAGCCTTGTAGCGTACAGCCAAGAGACCCAGTACTTC
CDR3aa: CASSLVAYSQETQYF

d_gene: .
v_gene: TRBV9
j_gene: TRBJ1-4
abundance: .
CDR3nt: TGTGCCAGCAGCGCCCGCGGGTCCGCTAATGAAAAACTGTTTTTT
CDR3aa: CASSARGSANEKLFF

d_gene: TRBD2
v_gene: TRBV18
j_gene: TRBJ2-7
abundance: .
CDR3nt: TGTGCCAGCTCACCACGGGGGACTAGTGTGGCCGAGCAGTACTTC
CDR3aa: CASSPRGTSVAEQYF

d_gene: TRBD1
v_gene: TRBV11-1
j_gene: TRBJ2-7
abundance: .
CDR3nt: TGTGCCAGCAGTTCCGGCAAGGGGGCTCTCCCCTACGAGCAGTACTTC
CDR3aa: CASSSGKGALPYEQYF

d_gene: .
v_gene: TRBV4-3
j_gene: TRBJ2-2
abundance: .
CDR3nt: TGCGCCAGCAGCCAAGACCCCCAAGGGGCGCCCGGGGAGCTGTTTTTT
CDR3aa: CASSQDPQGAPGELFF

d_gene: .
v_gene: TRBV7-2
j_gene: TRBJ1-5
abundance: .
CDR3nt: TGTGCCAGCAGCTCTCCCTCCGCCGGGAGCAATCAGCCCCAGCATTTT
CDR3aa: CASSSPSAGSNQPQHF

d_gene: TRBD1
v_gene: TRBV5-1
j_gene: TRBJ1-5
abundance: .
CDR3nt: TGCGCCAGCAGCTTGGGGGGAGGACAGGGAAATCAGCCCCAGCATTTT
CDR3aa: CASSLGGGQGNQPQHF

d_gene: TRBD1
v_gene: TRBV11-2
j_gene: TRBJ1-4
abundance: .
CDR3nt: TGTGCCAGCAGCCCTGGGACAGTCGGAAAACTGTTTTTT
CDR3aa: CASSPGTVGKLFF

d_gene: .
v_gene: TRBV6-1
j_gene: TRBJ1-1
abundance: .
CDR3nt: TGTGCCAGCAACAGAAGGGGCTTGAACACTGAAGCTTTCTTT
CDR3aa: CASNRRGLNTEAFF

d_gene: .
v_gene: TRBV19
j_gene: TRBJ2-3
abundance: .
CDR3nt: TGTGCCAGTAGTATTATCGGAGCGGATACGCAGTATTTT
CDR3aa: CASSIIGADTQYF

d_gene: .
v_gene: TRBV5-4
j_gene: TRBJ2-5
abundance: .
CDR3nt: TGTGCCAGCAGCCTAATAACGGGGGCGGGAGAGACCCAGTACTTC
CDR3aa: CASSLITGAGETQYF

d_gene: .
v_gene: TRBV30
j_gene: TRBJ2-1
abundance: .
CDR3nt: TGTGCCTGGAGCCGGGACTCCGAGCAGTTCTTC
CDR3aa: CAWSRDSEQFF

d_gene: .
v_gene: TRBV10-2
j_gene: TRBJ1-1
abundance: .
CDR3nt: TGCGCCAGCACTCCGTCTGGTGTGGGCACTGAAGCTTTCTTT
CDR3aa: CASTPSGVGTEAFF

d_gene: .
v_gene: TRBV5-1
j_gene: TRBJ1-3
abundance: .
CDR3nt: TGCGCCAGCAGCTTGGAGGGGAACTCTGGAAACACCATATATTTT
CDR3aa: CASSLEGNSGNTIYF

d_gene: .
v_gene: TRBV14
j_gene: TRBJ2-1
abundance: .
CDR3nt: TGTGCCAGCAGCCAAGATCGGGGAACCACCCTTTACAATGAGCAGTTCTTC
CDR3aa: CASSQDRGTTLYNEQFF

d_gene: .
v_gene: TRBV6-5
j_gene: TRBJ2-1
abundance: .
CDR3nt: TGTGCCACCTCCCGAGCCCGGGAGTTCGCCAATGAGCAGTTCTTC
CDR3aa: CATSRAREFANEQFF

d_gene: .
v_gene: TRBV18
j_gene: TRBJ2-7
abundance: once
CDR3nt: TGTGCCAGCTCTCTCACTGGGGACTACGAGCAGTACTTC
CDR3aa: CASSLTGDYEQYF

d_gene: .
v_gene: TRBV2
j_gene: TRBJ2-2
abundance: .
CDR3nt: TGTGCCAGCAAGTTAGGGTTTTTGAACACCGGGGAGCTGTTTTTT
CDR3aa: CASKLGFLNTGELFF

d_gene: .
v_gene: TRBV5-4
j_gene: TRBJ2-5
abundance: .
CDR3nt: TGTGCCAGCAGCTTCCCGGCAGGGGGGAAAGAGACCCAGTACTTC
CDR3aa: CASSFPAGGKETQYF

d_gene: .
v_gene: TRBV6-5
j_gene: TRBJ1-1
abundance: .
CDR3nt: TGTGCCAGCAGCCTCCTCCAGAACACTGAAGCTTTCTTT
CDR3aa: CASSLLQNTEAFF

d_gene: .
v_gene: TRBV11-2
j_gene: TRBJ1-2
abundance: .
CDR3nt: TGCGCCAGCAGCCAAGAGGAGCGTTTCTATGGCTACACCTTC
CDR3aa: CASSQEERFYGYTF

d_gene: TRBD2
v_gene: TRBV19
j_gene: TRBJ2-1
abundance: .
CDR3nt: TGTGCCAGTAGTGCGGGGACTAGCGGGAATGAGCAGTTCTTC
CDR3aa: CASSAGTSGNEQFF

d_gene: .
v_gene: TRBV2
j_gene: TRBJ2-3
abundance: .
CDR3nt: TGTGCCAGCACCCTGGGGCGGGTTGGCACAGATACGCAGTATTTT
CDR3aa: CASTLGRVGTDTQYF

d_gene: .
v_gene: TRBV6-1
j_gene: TRBJ1-5
abundance: .
CDR3nt: TGTGCCAGCAGTGAGGGGGTTCGGAGCAATCAGCCCCAGCATTTT
CDR3aa: CASSEGVRSNQPQHF

d_gene: TRBD1
v_gene: TRBV10-1
j_gene: TRBJ2-5
abundance: .
CDR3nt: TGCGCCAGCAGTGCGGATCTGGGACAGGTGGAAGACACCCAGTACTTC
CDR3aa: CASSADLGQVEDTQYF

d_gene: .
v_gene: TRBV7-2
j_gene: TRBJ1-1
abundance: .
CDR3nt: TGTGCCAGCAGTTACCGGTCGAGTGGCGCTGAAGCTTTCTTT
CDR3aa: CASSYRSSGAEAFF

d_gene: .
v_gene: TRBV5-4
j_gene: TRBJ1-1
abundance: .
CDR3nt: TGTGCCAGCAGCTTGGACAGCGGAACACGCGCTGAAGCTTTCTTT
CDR3aa: CASSLDSGTRAEAFF

d_gene: .
v_gene: TRBV6-1
j_gene: TRBJ1-2
abundance: .
CDR3nt: TGTGCCAGCACCGAGTGGGCGACACGCTTCTATGGCTACACCTTC
CDR3aa: CASTEWATRFYGYTF